A selection of T cell receptor beta chains follows, all from one sample in a study of cytomegalovirus exposure and HLA in healthy donors. Only in-frame clones appear in the TCRdb table, and some are missing; sequencing was by immunoSEQ multiplex PCR. The sample includes over 150,000 clones, around 83% seen only once; the top ten take around 15%. Sequenced sample: PBMCs. The receptor source for this set is a woman in her thirties in good health and CMV-seropositive. Both conserved end residues are part of each CDR3. D genes are given only for firm matches. Clone size appears in some rows only: once, few, many, or a class for an expanded clone.

DNA,CDR3,J,size,D,V
TGCGCCAGCAGCCTTATCAATAGCGGGAGCGGGGAGTCATTCACCTACGAGCAGTACTTC,CASSLINSGSGESFTYEQYF,TRBJ2-7,-,TRBD2,TRBV4-1
TGTGCCAGTAGAGGGCAGGGGGCGGGCGAGCAGTACTTC,CASRGQGAGEQYF,TRBJ2-7,once,TRBD1,TRBV28
TGTGCCAGCAGCTCCCTTTCGGCAGCGCAAGATACGCAGTATTTT,CASSSLSAAQDTQYF,TRBJ2-3,few,-,TRBV5-6
TGCAGCGTTAGCCTTGCCGGGACAGGTCGCTATGGCTACACCTTC,CSVSLAGTGRYGYTF,TRBJ1-2,-,TRBD1,TRBV29-1
TGCAGCGTTGGGGTCCCACCGGGGGGCACAGATACGCAGTATTTT,CSVGVPPGGTDTQYF,TRBJ2-3,-,-,TRBV29-1
TGTGCCAGCAGCCAAGATAGGAGGGCCAGCTCCTACGAGCAGTACTTC,CASSQDRRASSYEQYF,TRBJ2-7,-,-,TRBV4-2
TGTGCCTGGACTAGACAGGGTGGTGAAGCTTTCTTT,CAWTRQGGEAFF,TRBJ1-1,-,TRBD1,TRBV30
TGTGCCAGCAGCCTTCCAGCGGGAACCTCCAATGAGCAGTTCTTC,CASSLPAGTSNEQFF,TRBJ2-1,-,TRBD2,TRBV6-6
TGTGCCAGTAGACGGGAAATAAAGGACAACACCATATATTTT,CASRREIKDNTIYF,TRBJ1-3,once,-,TRBV19
TGTGCCAGCACTAAACAGGGGGCCACCGGGGAGCTGTTTTTT,CASTKQGATGELFF,TRBJ2-2,-,TRBD1,TRBV2
TGCGGGGTTGGCGGGAGCTCCTACGAGCAGTACTTC,CGVGGSSYEQYF,TRBJ2-7,-,TRBD2,TRBV29-1
TGTGCCAGCGGAGAAGGGGGTCCTACCTATGGCTACACCTTC,CASGEGGPTYGYTF,TRBJ1-2,-,-,TRBV6-5
TGTGCCAGCGGGCCAGGAGGAGGATTCACCTACGAGCAGTACTTC,CASGPGGGFTYEQYF,TRBJ2-7,-,-,TRBV9
TGTGCCAGCACCCCGCGGGTTAGCTTAGGGGAGACCCAGTACTTC,CASTPRVSLGETQYF,TRBJ2-5,few,-,TRBV5-6
TGTGCCAGCAGTTCTGGGCGAGAGGAGCAGTACTTC,CASSSGREEQYF,TRBJ2-7,-,-,TRBV28
TGTGCCAGCAGCCAACAGGGGGCTGGCCAGCCCCAGCATTTT,CASSQQGAGQPQHF,TRBJ1-5,-,TRBD1,TRBV7-9
TGTGCCTCCGCGGACACACGGGATCAGCCCCAGCATTTT,CASADTRDQPQHF,TRBJ1-5,-,-,TRBV30
TGTGCCAGCAGGCAGGGCACAGGGGGAATTGCTGGGGCCAACGTCCTGACTTTC,CASRQGTGGIAGANVLTF,TRBJ2-6,-,TRBD1,TRBV5-4
TGTGCCAGCAGCTCCCGGACTAGCGGGACCCCAGAGACCCAGTACTTC,CASSSRTSGTPETQYF,TRBJ2-5,-,TRBD2,TRBV11-3
TGCGCCAGCAAGGGGACAGGGAGTACCTACGAGCAGTACTTC,CASKGTGSTYEQYF,TRBJ2-7,-,TRBD1,TRBV5-1
TGTGCCAGCTCACCTTCGGGGGGCGTGAATGGCTACACCTTC,CASSPSGGVNGYTF,TRBJ1-2,-,-,TRBV18
TGCAGTGCAATTCAGGATGATGGCTACACCTTC,CSAIQDDGYTF,TRBJ1-2,-,-,TRBV20-1
TGTGCCAGCAGCGGACAGGGTATTTGGTACGAGCAGTACTTC,CASSGQGIWYEQYF,TRBJ2-7,-,TRBD1,TRBV25-1
TGTGCCAGCAGCTACCGTGGGTGGGGCAAAGAGACCCAGTACTTC,CASSYRGWGKETQYF,TRBJ2-5,-,-,TRBV27
TGTGCCAGCAGTTACTCAGGGGCTGAAGCTTTCTTT,CASSYSGAEAFF,TRBJ1-1,-,-,TRBV6-6
TGTGCCAGCAGCTTAGGGATCGGCGGGGATTCCTACAATGAGCAGTTCTTC,CASSLGIGGDSYNEQFF,TRBJ2-1,once,-,TRBV11-3
TGTGCCAGCAATGTAGGGGGCGGAAACATTCAGTACTTC,CASNVGGGNIQYF,TRBJ2-4,-,TRBD1,TRBV5-6
TGCGCCAGCCGGAGGACAGAAGAGAACACTGAAGCTTTCTTT,CASRRTEENTEAFF,TRBJ1-1,once,-,TRBV5-1
TGCGCCAGCAGCCCCAGGTTGGGCCCCAGCTACGAGCAGTACTTC,CASSPRLGPSYEQYF,TRBJ2-7,-,-,TRBV4-1
TGTGCCAGCAGTGAAAGGGGCGGGGATGAAAAACTGTTTTTT,CASSERGGDEKLFF,TRBJ1-4,-,-,TRBV6-1
TGTGCCACCAGCAGAGACCTGACTAGCACGAGCGAGCAGTACTTC,CATSRDLTSTSEQYF,TRBJ2-7,-,TRBD2,TRBV15
TGTGCCAGCAGCCAATTGGCTCGGGGCGAGCAGTACTTC,CASSQLARGEQYF,TRBJ2-7,-,-,TRBV14
TGTGCCAGCTTGACTAGCGGGAGAGGGGAGCTGTTTTTT,CASLTSGRGELFF,TRBJ2-2,-,TRBD2,TRBV18
TGTGCCAGCAGTGATGTCCTCGGCGGTCTCAATGAGCAGTTCTTC,CASSDVLGGLNEQFF,TRBJ2-1,-,-,TRBV6-1
TGTGCCAGTATGGGGACAGCGAATGGCTACACCTTC,CASMGTANGYTF,TRBJ1-2,-,TRBD1,TRBV19
TGTGCCAGCAGCTTCTCAGCGGGAGGGAACATTCAGTACTTC,CASSFSAGGNIQYF,TRBJ2-4,-,TRBD2,TRBV5-6
TGTGCCACCAGCGGAGGGGGGGTGGTGAACTATGGCTACACCTTC,CATSGGGVVNYGYTF,TRBJ1-2,-,-,TRBV15
TGCGCCAGCAGCTTGGGCAGGTCCCGAATTAACTATGGCTACACCTTC,CASSLGRSRINYGYTF,TRBJ1-2,-,-,TRBV5-1
TGTGCCAGCAGTTCCCTTTCGGGATACCAAGAGACCCAGTACTTC,CASSSLSGYQETQYF,TRBJ2-5,once,-,TRBV28
TGTGCCAGCAGCTTAGCCGTAAACACTGAAGCTTTCTTT,CASSLAVNTEAFF,TRBJ1-1,-,-,TRBV11-2
TGTGCCAGCAGCCCATCGTCCTCGGGGGAAAAACTGTTTTTT,CASSPSSSGEKLFF,TRBJ1-4,-,-,TRBV11-2
TGTGCCGTCCAGGGGCAAGAGACCCAGTACTTC,CAVQGQETQYF,TRBJ2-5,-,-,TRBV28
TGCAGCGTTGGTGCGGGAGGGCTGATCGACGAGCAGTACTTC,CSVGAGGLIDEQYF,TRBJ2-7,-,TRBD2,TRBV29-1
TGTGCCAGCACGGACAGTCTTGGGGAGACCCAGTACTTC,CASTDSLGETQYF,TRBJ2-5,-,-,TRBV2
TGTGCCAGCAGCGTAGCGCCTAGCGGGAGAATCTTAACGGATGAGCAGTTCTTC,CASSVAPSGRILTDEQFF,TRBJ2-1,once,TRBD2,TRBV9
TGTGCCAGCAGCGTATTTGGGGGAGGGCAGCAGTACTTC,CASSVFGGGQQYF,TRBJ2-7,-,TRBD2,TRBV11-3
TGTGCCAGCAGTTCGGGCGCGGGCACCGGGGAGCTGTTTTTT,CASSSGAGTGELFF,TRBJ2-2,-,-,TRBV28